A single sample gave rise to the 8 T cell receptor beta chains below, sequenced in a study of response to subunit inactivated influenza vaccine. TCRdb itself ran the RT-PCR reads through MiXCR, one entry per CDR3 protein. The repertoire includes roughly 710,000 distinct CDR3 sequences, 14% of them detected once, and less than 9% sits in the top ten. The specimen was PBMCs from blood, collected approximately 15 days before vaccination. The receptors originated from a man in his forties or fifties who received an inactivated influenza vaccine.

The CDR3 sequence: CASSLGISYNSPLHF. In DNA form, the CDR3 reads TGTGCCAGCAGTTTAGGGATCTCCTATAATTCACCCCTCCACTTT. The chain carries TRBV12-3 or TRBV12-4 and TRBJ1-6; D gene ambiguous. Trimming took 1 base from V and 0 from J, leaving 4 bases between them. The CDR3 is 15 amino acids.

This clonotype was recorded a few times. This chain connects TRBV29-1 to TRBJ2-1; the match to TRBD1 covers 8 bases. The CDR3 covers 15 residues. CDR1 is SQVTM, CDR2 ANQGSEA, per germline. Trimming removed 4 bases from V and 4 bases from J; junction bases left unmatched: 9. CDR3 coding DNA: TGCAGCGTTGCGGGCAGGGGGCGCCGGTACAATGAGCAGTTCTTC. Its translation is CSVAGRGRRYNEQFF.

This clonotype has ten or more counts. J is TRBJ1-1 and V is TRBV5-1; D perhaps matches TRBD1 (5 bases). This CDR3 region has 16 residues. Germline loops: CDR1 SGHRS, CDR2 YFSETQ. Trimming took off 4 bases at V and 0 bases at J, with 16 bases between the two ends. In DNA form, the CDR3 reads TGCGCCAGCAGCGCCGGGGACGGATCTCTGAACACTGAAGCTTTCTTT. It codes for CASSAGDGSLNTEAFF.

This clonotype was observed a few times. The chain recombines TRBV10-2 with TRBJ2-1; D tentatively fits TRBD1 or TRBD2 (5 bases each). From germline, CDR1 is WSHSY and CDR2 SAAADI. V lost 4 bases and J 10 bases, leaving 14 bases between the germline ends. This CDR3 comprises 13 residues. CDR3 amino acids: CASSATGTHEQFF. CDR3 sequence (DNA): TGCGCCAGCAGTGCCACTGGGACGCACGAGCAGTTCTTC.

The V call is TRBV20-1, the J call TRBJ1-6, with D possibly being TRBD1 (5 bases). Germline assignment: CDR1 DFQATT and CDR2 SNEGSKA (reference sequence). The CDR3 length is 14 residues. Trimming pared 6 bases from V and 8 bases from J, leaving 17 bases between. CDR3: CSAPRAGTDSPLHF. As DNA, the CDR3 is TGCAGTGCCCCGAGGGCAGGGACGGATTCACCCCTCCACTTT.

This clonotype has only a few counts. The J gene is TRBJ1-2, the V gene TRBV7-9; 8 bases are a match to TRBD1. The ends lost 5 bases at V and 2 bases at J; junction bases unmatched: 4. Germline CDR1 and CDR2: SEHNR and FQNEAQ (reference sequence). CDR3 length equals 14 residues. CDR3 amino acids: CASSPWDRNYGYTF. The CDR3 nucleotides are TGTGCCAGCAGCCCTTGGGACAGGAACTATGGCTACACCTTC.

This clonotype was recorded many times. This chain joins TRBV7-9 and TRBJ1-3; TRBD1 aligns across 7 bases. The ends lost 3 bases at V and 2 bases at J; junction bases unmatched: 7. The CDR3 runs to 16 residues. Germline lookup yields CDR1 SEHNR and CDR2 FQNEAQ (reference sequence). The DNA for the CDR3 is TGTGCCAGCAGCTTGCGGGACAGCCCAGCTGGAAACACCATATATTTT. Translation gives CASSLRDSPAGNTIYF.

This clonotype was seen many times. The rearrangement joins TRBV20-1 to TRBJ2-3; TRBD1 agrees at 7 bases. With V trimmed by 6 bases and J by 4 bases, 4 bases remained unmatched. The CDR3 consists of 12 residues. The germline V gene encodes CDR1 DFQATT and CDR2 SNEGSKA (reference sequence). Here the CDR3 DNA reads TGCAGTGCGGAGGACAGGTCAGATACGCAGTATTTT. Protein product: CSAEDRSDTQYF.